The clone carrying this TCR beta chain was detected ten times or more. The antigen remains unidentified. The CDR3 totals 15 residues. The trim removed 8 bases at V and 1 base at J, leaving 2 bases unmatched. The sample originates from a study of T cells after yellow fever vaccination. Overall study results and limits: The study found a weaker secondary response that peaked faster, day 5 versus 15. Re-detected after boosting: most primary clones, 96% of CD4 and about 89% of CD8.

Generation of TCR cDNA used 5'RACE template switching (which added a universal primer site and UMIs). One entry per CDR3 protein results from TCRdb running MiXCR on the 5' RACE reads. The sample contains under 600,000 distinct CDR3 sequences, approximately 15% of which appear only once. This TCR was sampled from a young man who received the YFV17D yellow fever vaccine. This chain connects TRBV12-3 or TRBV12-4 to TRBJ2-2, with 12 positions matching TRBD2. The sample was PBMCs, taken on the day of the yellow fever booster vaccination. CDR3 sequence (DNA): TGTGCCAGCGGGGGACTAGCGGGGAACACCGGGGAGCTGTTTTTT. Its protein product is CASGGLAGNTGELFF.